Many counts were recorded for the clone carrying this T cell receptor beta chain. The sample belongs to a study of T-cell memory formation after mild COVID-19. This CDR3 region has 16 residues. Trimming removed 2 bases from V and 4 bases from J, with 16 bases in between. Germline V gene sequence: CDR1 MNHEY, CDR2 SVGAGI. TCRdb re-called the 5' RACE reads with MiXCR, one entry per CDR3 protein. The table lists just over 350,000 distinct CDR3 sequences, around an eighth of them singletons. Specimen: PBMCs or a T cell subset sorted from them (not recorded which). The chain has TRBV6-5 and TRBJ2-3, with D possibly being TRBD2 (6 bases). The clonotype originates from a man aged 18 to 35 who had mild COVID-19 (a few samples of this study predate the infection). Cell type and time point are not known. The CDR3 loop reads CASSYVGRRDPDTQYF. In DNA, the CDR3 is TGTGCCAGCAGTTACGTCGGGAGAAGGGACCCAGATACGCAGTATTTT.